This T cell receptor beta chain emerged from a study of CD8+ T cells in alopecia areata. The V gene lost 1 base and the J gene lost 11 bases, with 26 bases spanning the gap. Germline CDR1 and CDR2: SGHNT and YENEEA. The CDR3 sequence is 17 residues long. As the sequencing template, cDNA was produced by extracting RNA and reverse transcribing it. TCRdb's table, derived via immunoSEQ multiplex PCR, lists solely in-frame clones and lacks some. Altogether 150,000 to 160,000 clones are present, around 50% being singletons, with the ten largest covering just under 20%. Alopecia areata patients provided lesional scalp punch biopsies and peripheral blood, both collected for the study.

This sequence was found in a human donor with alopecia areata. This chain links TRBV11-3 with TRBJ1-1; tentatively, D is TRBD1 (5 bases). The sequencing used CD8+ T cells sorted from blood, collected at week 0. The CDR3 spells CASSLASGYGARGGAFF. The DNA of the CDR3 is TGTGCCAGCAGCTTAGCTTCTGGGTACGGAGCCCGCGGGGGTGCTTTCTTT. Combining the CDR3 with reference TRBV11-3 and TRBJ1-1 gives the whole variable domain EAGVVQSPRYKIIEKKQPVAFWCNPISGHNTLYWYLQNLGQGPELLIRYENEEAVDDSQLPKDRFSAERLKGVDSTLKIQPAELGDSAVYLCASSLASGYGARGGAFFGQGTRLTVV.